This paragraph covers one T cell receptor (beta chain) sequence. Its antigen is not known. The protocol was immunoSEQ multiplex PCR, while the TCRdb copy is restricted to in-frame clones and leaves out a portion. The sample gives a few thousand clones, approximately 85% of which show up once; just under 6.5% is in the top ten. Between the trimmed V and J ends, which lost 2 bases and 2 bases, there was a span of 17 bases. Germline V lookup: CDR1 SGHNT, CDR2 YYREEE (reference sequence). The CDR3 has 16 amino acids. The source of the sample is a study of brain metastases from non-small cell lung cancer. Study-wide points: Brain metastases had lower T-cell infiltration than primary tumors. Expanded T-cell clones appeared in roughly 60% of brain metastases over primaries. Brain metastases shared most TCR repertoire with primaries, with sparse T cells.

The receptor was derived from a donor aged 40 or over with non-small cell lung cancer. J is TRBJ2-7 and V is TRBV5-4; D ambiguous. Material: primary lung tumor tissue. This CDR3 is CASSFGAVGSTYEQYF. The CDR3 DNA reads as TGTGCCAGCAGCTTCGGCGCCGTCGGATCAACCTACGAGCAGTACTTC. Using reference TRBV5-4 and TRBJ2-7 for the parts outside the CDR3, the full variable domain is ETGVTQSPTHLIKTRGQQVTLRCSSQSGHNTVSWYQQALGQGPQFIFQYYREEENGRGNFPPRFSGLQFPNYSSELNVNALELDDSALYLCASSFGAVGSTYEQYFGPGTRLTVT.